This is a list of T cell receptor beta chains from one sample in a study of response to subunit inactivated influenza vaccine. TCRdb passed the RT-PCR reads through MiXCR, listing each CDR3 protein once. Of hundreds of thousands of distinct CDR3 sequences listed, 14% are singletons. Sequences were derived from PBMCs from blood, sampled 14 to 15 days before vaccination. Every receptor here comes from a man between 45 and 60 years old who received an inactivated influenza vaccine. Each CDR3 is given with its conserved first and last residue. D genes are given only for firm matches. Only some rows state a clone size, as once, few, many or a class for expanded clones.

D	size	V	J	DNA	CDR3
.	.	TRBV3-1	TRBJ2-6	TGTGCCAGCAGCCCCGGAGTCCTCTCTGGGGCCAACGTCCTGACTTTC	CASSPGVLSGANVLTF
.	few	TRBV27	TRBJ2-3	TGTGCCAGCAGCCTCAATGGGCCGGTCACAGATACGCAGTATTTT	CASSLNGPVTDTQYF
.	.	TRBV2	TRBJ2-1	TGTGCCAGCACCGAGGGGGGAGCGGTATCCTACAATGAGCAGTTCTTC	CASTEGGAVSYNEQFF
TRBD1	few	TRBV9	TRBJ1-3	TGTGCCAGCAGCGTAGCGAGCAGGGGGGGAGGAAACACCATATATTTT	CASSVASRGGGNTIYF
TRBD2	.	TRBV10-3	TRBJ2-5	TGTGCCATCAGTGAGTTTTTAGGGACTACACAAGAGACCCAGTACTTC	CAISEFLGTTQETQYF
.	.	TRBV14	TRBJ1-2	TGTGCCAGCAGCCCAACCCAGGGGACCCGCTATGGCTACACCTTC	CASSPTQGTRYGYTF
.	few	TRBV19	TRBJ1-1	TGTGCCAGTAGCCCTATTACCGGGAACATGAACACTGAAGCTTTCTTT	CASSPITGNMNTEAFF
TRBD2	.	TRBV7-8	TRBJ2-2	TGTGCCAGCAGCCCGGGACTACTTCCCACCGGGGAGCTGTTTTTT	CASSPGLLPTGELFF
.	many	TRBV7-9	TRBJ1-1	TGTGCCAGCAGTCTTTCAGAGAACACTGAAGCTTTCTTT	CASSLSENTEAFF
.	many	TRBV18	TRBJ2-1	TGTGCCAGCTCACCACGGGTTATGGCCGCGGACAATGAGCAGTTCTTC	CASSPRVMAADNEQFF
.	.	TRBV6-2/TRBV6-3	TRBJ1-1	TGTGCCAGCAGTTACCCCGGGTACACTGAAGCTTTCTTT	CASSYPGYTEAFF
.	.	TRBV5-1	TRBJ2-7	TGCGCCAGCAGCCCCCCTACAAACTCCTACGAGCAGTACTTC	CASSPPTNSYEQYF
.	many	TRBV18	TRBJ2-1	TGTGCCAGCTCACCTCCGGGCCTGAGGAATGAGCAGTTCTTC	CASSPPGLRNEQFF
TRBD2	.	TRBV7-6	TRBJ2-3	TGTGCCAGCAGCCCTAGGGGACTAGCGGGGCTTCGAGATACGCAGTATTTT	CASSPRGLAGLRDTQYF
.	few	TRBV28	TRBJ1-2	TGTGCCAGCAGTTATACAGGGATCGGTGGCTACACCTTC	CASSYTGIGGYTF
.	.	TRBV7-2	TRBJ1-2	TGTGCCAGCAGCCTTGCTGAAGATGGCTACACCTTC	CASSLAEDGYTF
.	many	TRBV11-2	TRBJ1-1	TGTGCCAGCAGCTTACGTCTTTACACTGAAGCTTTCTTT	CASSLRLYTEAFF
.	many	TRBV7-9	TRBJ2-1	TGTGCCAGCAGCTTAGGATTTGTCGAGCGGTCCTACAATGAGCAGTTCTTC	CASSLGFVERSYNEQFF
TRBD2	.	TRBV24-1	TRBJ2-1	TGTGCCACCAGTGATTCGAACCGACTAGCTCATGAGCAGTTCTTC	CATSDSNRLAHEQFF
TRBD1	.	TRBV11-2	TRBJ2-7	TGTGCCAGCAGCTTAGTCCACAGGGGGCGAGGAAACGCCTACGAGCAGTACTTC	CASSLVHRGRGNAYEQYF
.	.	TRBV12-3/TRBV12-4	TRBJ2-1	TGTGCCAGCATGCCGGGACACAATTCCTACAATGAGCAGTTCTTC	CASMPGHNSYNEQFF
TRBD2	.	TRBV7-8	TRBJ2-5	TGTGCCAGCAGCGAAGGGACTAAAGAGACCCAGTACTTC	CASSEGTKETQYF
.	many	TRBV15	TRBJ2-1	TGTGCCACCAGCATGAATTACAATGAGCAGTTCTTC	CATSMNYNEQFF
.	many	TRBV5-1	TRBJ1-1	TGCGCCAGCAGCTTGGTACTCGGGGAGAGCACTGAAGCTTTCTTT	CASSLVLGESTEAFF
.	.	TRBV7-8	TRBJ2-5	TGTGCCAGCAGCTTAGGTTTGGCAGGGGAACGAGAGACCCAGTACTTC	CASSLGLAGERETQYF
.	few	TRBV7-8	TRBJ2-4	TGTGCCAGCAGCTTAGCCATGTCCAAAAACATTCAGTACTTC	CASSLAMSKNIQYF
.	few	TRBV12-3/TRBV12-4	TRBJ1-5	TGTGCCAGCAGTCCGCCGACGTTTAGCAATCAGCCCCAGCATTTT	CASSPPTFSNQPQHF
TRBD2	few	TRBV11-1	TRBJ2-3	TGTGCCAGCAGCTCGACGCCAGGGACTAGCGACAGCACAGATACGCAGTATTTT	CASSSTPGTSDSTDTQYF
.	.	TRBV7-2	TRBJ1-2	TGTGCCAGCAGACCGGGGGGCCCCACCTATGGCTACACCTTC	CASRPGGPTYGYTF
.	few	TRBV21-1	TRBJ2-7	TGTGCCAGCAGCAAGATACAGGGGGAAGATTCCTACGAGCAGTACTTC	CASSKIQGEDSYEQYF
TRBD2	.	TRBV5-1	TRBJ2-3	TGCGCCAGCAGACCGGGGGGAGGTACAGATACGCAGTATTTT	CASRPGGGTDTQYF
TRBD1	few	TRBV6-5	TRBJ1-2	TGTGCCAGCAGTTATTATACCGGGACAGATTATAACTATGGCTACACCTTC	CASSYYTGTDYNYGYTF
TRBD2	few	TRBV12-3/TRBV12-4	TRBJ2-3	TGTGCCAGCAGGCGGGGACTAGCGGGTCCCACAGATACGCAGTATTTT	CASRRGLAGPTDTQYF
TRBD1	.	TRBV10-3	TRBJ2-7	TGTGCCATCAGGACGGGGACAGATGACTCCTACGAGCAGTACTTC	CAIRTGTDDSYEQYF
TRBD1	few	TRBV5-1	TRBJ2-1	TGCGCCAGCGAAAACAGGGGCGGGTCCAATGAGCAGTTCTTC	CASENRGGSNEQFF
.	.	TRBV9	TRBJ2-1	TGTGCCAGCAGCGTAGAGGGGTGGTCCTACAATGAGCAGTTCTTC	CASSVEGWSYNEQFF
.	.	TRBV27	TRBJ1-1	TGTGCCAGCAGTTTATCGTCGGGCTACCGAGGGGACACTGAAGCTTTCTTT	CASSLSSGYRGDTEAFF